The text below deals with one T cell receptor (beta chain). The sample is drawn from a study of blood T cell repertoires in COVID-19. TCRdb's copy holds only in-frame clones and misses some; the assay was immunoSEQ multiplex PCR. The repertoire holds approximately 150,000 clones, roughly 90% seen once, with roughly a sixth in the top ten. Sequenced material: peripheral blood. The sequence derives from a man aged 60 to 69 with active or convalescent COVID-19.

CDR3 in DNA: TGTGCCAGCAGCAAGGGACAGGGGGCTGCCTATGGCTACACCTTC. Its protein is CASSKGQGAAYGYTF. V usage is TRBV7-9 and J usage is TRBJ1-2; the match to TRBD1 covers 12 bases. The junction had 5 bases not matched to a gene; V was cut back by 5 bases and J by 4 bases. The CDR3 totals 15 residues. Germline loops: CDR1 SEHNR, CDR2 FQNEAQ (reference sequence).